This paragraph reports one TCR beta chain. It lacks a known antigen. Base qualities are not at hand, and no much larger clone is one base apart. The receptor library was made with the immunoSEQ multiplex PCR assay. Turning to the authors' computational methods: To diagnose cytomegalovirus status from the catalog of TCR beta chain sequences, a statistical classification framework was built. Sourced from immuneACCESS, this table was stored by TCRdb with only in-frame sequences that have V and J called. A share of the clones is absent; for the studies checked, an unresolved V gene accounts for under half, and the remainder has no known explanation. Clone size and the V and J calls come from that table; the DNA yielded D and trimming. This sample comprises some 330,000 clones, 86% of them detected only once. Around 0.8% of the sample comes from the top ten. The entry originates in a study of cytomegalovirus exposure and HLA in healthy donors (dated by TCRdb to the late 2010s). Context from the whole study: According to a later analysis, the approximately 120 validation repertoires were produced on the same platform as the 666 repertoires of the first cohort. The study was designed to test whether signatures of past pathogen exposure could be identified by cataloging public T cell receptors. The study combined high-throughput TCR immunosequencing, statistical association of individual TCRs with disease status, and machine learning to predict cytomegalovirus infection status. In addition to the first cohort of approximately 670 subjects, a separate validation cohort of approximately 120 different subjects was used.

What the authors observed across the whole study: While some public TCRs were present in many individuals, most TCR sequences turned up only very rarely across donors. In vitro tests confirmed that a few of the cytomegalovirus-associated TCR beta chains recognize cytomegalovirus antigens. The classifier was reported to diagnose cytomegalovirus status with high specificity and sensitivity in both the original and validation cohorts. A total of about 180 TCR beta chains were listed by the study as associated with cytomegalovirus. Of the cluster scores, about 94% were above 0 in a later analysis, which found that TCRs clustered in the first cohort also tended to co-occur in the 120 validation repertoires. The validation cohort had no HLA typing available for a later analysis, so co-occurrence within that cohort was assessed over all 120 or so repertoires. According to the authors, the approach could potentially be generalized to other disease states and immunological phenotypes.

Donors formed part of the validation cohort, which comprised over a hundred subjects and was distinct from the first cohort of fewer than 750 subjects. Sequencing was done on a sample of PBMCs. This receptor was taken from a woman aged 18-29 years in good health and CMV-seronegative.

The CDR3 amino acid sequence is: CASRRGQVGYGYTF. The DNA reads as follows: TGTGCCAGCAGGAGAGGACAGGTTGGGTATGGCTACACCTTC. The V and J genes are TRBV2 and TRBJ1-2; TRBD1 aligns with 7 central bases. The germline V gene provides CDR1 SNHLY and CDR2 FYNNEI. Unmatched junction bases come to 9, with V trimmed by 6 bases and J by 5 bases. From its cysteine to its phenylalanine, the CDR3 spans 14 amino acids. Only CDR3 DNA remains: 42 bases, in frame from the first base.